This record looks at one TCR beta chain sequence and its context. The CDR3 totals 18 residues. CDR1 is SGHVS, CDR2 FNYEAQ, per germline. V lost 5 bases and J lost 2; bases outside the gene matches: 9. TCRdb re-analysed the 5' RACE reads in MiXCR, keeping a single row per CDR3 protein. The sample gives some 300,000 distinct CDR3 sequences, approximately 19% of which show up once; about 21% is in the top ten. The sample belongs to a study of T-cell memory formation after mild COVID-19. The receptor comes from a man aged 18 to 29 who had mild COVID-19 (a few samples of this study predate the infection). Cell type and time point are not known. The chain recombines TRBV7-6 with TRBJ2-2; 12 nucleotides align to TRBD2. The specimen sequenced was PBMCs or a T cell subset sorted from them (not recorded which). CDR3 nucleotides: TGTGCCAGCAGCGAAGGACTAGCGGGGACCACCAACACCGGGGAGCTGTTTTTT. It codes for CASSEGLAGTTNTGELFF.